This T cell receptor beta chain came from a study of T cells expressing NK-cell markers. About the study: Obtained from sorted CD3+CD56+NKG2C+, CD3+CD56+NKG2C- and CD3+CD56-NKG2C+ T cells were the TCR beta repertoires. HCMV serostatus: seven of eight sequenced donors positive, one negative.

Study-wide findings and caveats: Also leading the CD3+CD56-NKG2C+ fraction in a handful of donors were these clonotypes.

This CDR3 spans 11 amino acids. Libraries used 5'RACE template switching adding universal primer site and UMIs. Using the 5' RACE reads, TCRdb records one entry per CDR3 protein without DNA. Found here are hundreds of thousands of distinct CDR3 sequences; the top ten clones hold roughly 4.2%. To note about this clonotype: Its antigen remains unknown.

The specimen sequenced was blood T cells: a sorted CD56 or NKG2C T cell subset, CD4+ or CD8+ T cells, or bulk PBMC T cells (not recorded which). The receptor comes from a woman aged 18 to 75 in good health. The chain has TRBV12-3 or TRBV12-4 and TRBJ2-1. The CDR3 is CASRQYNEQFF.